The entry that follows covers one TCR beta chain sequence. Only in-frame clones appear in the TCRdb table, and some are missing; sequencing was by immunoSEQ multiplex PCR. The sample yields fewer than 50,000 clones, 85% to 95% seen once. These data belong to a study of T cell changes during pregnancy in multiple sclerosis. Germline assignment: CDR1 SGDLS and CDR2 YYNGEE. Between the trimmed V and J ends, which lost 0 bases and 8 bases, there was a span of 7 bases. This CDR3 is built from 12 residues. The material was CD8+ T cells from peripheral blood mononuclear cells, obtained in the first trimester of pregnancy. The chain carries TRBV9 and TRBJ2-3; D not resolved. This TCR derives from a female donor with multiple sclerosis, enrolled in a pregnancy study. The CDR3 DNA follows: TGTGCCAGCAGCGTAGGAGAGTCTACGCAGTATTTT. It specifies CASSVGESTQYF.